A selection of T cell receptor beta chains follows, all from one sample in a study of cytomegalovirus exposure and HLA in healthy donors. TCRdb's copy holds only in-frame clones and misses some; the assay was immunoSEQ multiplex PCR. The sample lists under 150,000 clones, 75% seen once, with about 3.4% in the top ten. What was sequenced was PBMCs. The receptor source for this set is a young man in good health and CMV-seronegative. CDR3s include the opening cysteine and the closing phenylalanine or tryptophan. Each record gives: clone size, J gene, V gene, D gene, CDR3 protein, CDR3 DNA. A D gene is named only where the DNA matches it firmly. Some rows mark clone size as missing; the rest say once, few, many or name a class of expanded clone.

.	TRBJ1-1	TRBV7-8	.	CASSSDTDAFF	TGTGCCAGCAGCTCGGACACTGACGCTTTCTTT
.	TRBJ2-1	TRBV6-1	.	CASSETRDEQFF	TGTGCCAGCAGTGAGACCAGGGATGAGCAGTTCTTC
few	TRBJ2-5	TRBV29-1	.	CSVESRTLETQYF	TGCAGCGTTGAGAGTAGGACTCTAGAGACCCAGTACTTC
once	TRBJ2-1	TRBV4-3	TRBD1	CASSQVVTGGHEQFF	TGCGCCAGCAGCCAAGTCGTGACAGGGGGCCATGAGCAGTTCTTC
once	TRBJ1-1	TRBV5-1	TRBD1	CASSLTGDTEAFF	TGCGCCAGCAGCTTGACAGGGGACACTGAAGCTTTCTTT
.	TRBJ1-4	TRBV14	TRBD1	CASSYSGTGAEKLFF	TGTGCCAGCAGTTATTCCGGGACAGGTGCTGAAAAACTGTTTTTT
.	TRBJ2-5	TRBV18	.	CASSPRGGRETQYF	TGTGCCAGCTCACCACGGGGAGGTAGGGAGACCCAGTACTTC
.	TRBJ1-1	TRBV5-1	.	CASSTNTEAFF	TGCGCCAGCAGCACAAACACTGAAGCTTTCTTT
.	TRBJ2-2	TRBV9	.	CASSVGSSPNTGELFF	TGTGCCAGCAGCGTAGGTTCTAGTCCCAACACCGGGGAGCTGTTTTTT
once	TRBJ2-7	TRBV29-1	TRBD1	CSAGQGRSYEQYF	TGCAGCGCTGGACAGGGAAGATCCTACGAGCAGTACTTC
.	TRBJ2-7	TRBV13	.	CASSFGGNEQYF	TGTGCCAGCAGCTTTGGCGGGAACGAGCAGTACTTC
.	TRBJ1-5	TRBV28	.	CASSLIIGQPQHF	TGTGCCAGCAGTTTAATTATCGGTCAGCCCCAGCATTTT
few	TRBJ2-1	TRBV5-1	TRBD1	CASGDSPYNEQFF	TGCGCCAGCGGGGACAGCCCCTACAATGAGCAGTTCTTC
.	TRBJ1-2	TRBV7-9	TRBD1	CASSSHRDRGDYGYTF	TGTGCCAGCAGCTCACACCGGGACAGGGGGGACTATGGCTACACCTTC
once	TRBJ2-3	TRBV6-5	.	CASRLSRVVDTQYF	TGTGCCAGCAGACTCTCACGGGTGGTAGATACGCAGTATTTT
.	TRBJ1-5	TRBV28	.	CASRNGGGFNQPQHF	TGTGCCAGCAGAAATGGCGGGGGGTTCAATCAGCCCCAGCATTTT
.	TRBJ2-5	TRBV29-1	TRBD2	CSSTTNSGSETQYF	TGCAGCAGCACGACGAATAGCGGGTCAGAGACCCAGTACTTC
few	TRBJ2-3	TRBV2	TRBD2	CASSGRLAGESDTQYF	TGTGCCAGCAGTGGCAGACTAGCGGGGGAATCAGATACGCAGTATTTT
.	TRBJ1-1	TRBV5-1	TRBD1	CASSVRDRLWSEAFF	TGCGCCAGCAGCGTCCGGGACAGGCTGTGGTCTGAAGCTTTCTTT
.	TRBJ2-1	TRBV28	TRBD1	CASSFQGAISYNEQFF	TGTGCCAGCAGTTTCCAGGGGGCCATCTCCTACAATGAGCAGTTCTTC
once	TRBJ2-7	TRBV6-5	.	CASRRDWAFEDEQYF	TGTGCCAGCAGACGGGACTGGGCATTTGAGGACGAGCAGTACTTC
.	TRBJ2-1	TRBV19	.	CASSPYRYNEQFF	TGTGCCAGTAGCCCATACAGATACAATGAGCAGTTCTTC
few	TRBJ2-3	TRBV6-6	TRBD2	CASSLLAATDTQYF	TGTGCCAGCAGCCTACTAGCGGCCACAGATACGCAGTATTTT
.	TRBJ2-3	TRBV5-4	TRBD2	CASSFAGTSGGLGQYF	TGTGCCAGCAGCTTTGCCGGGACTAGCGGGGGTTTAGGGCAGTATTTT
.	TRBJ1-5	TRBV2	TRBD1	CASSGGQGNQPQHF	TGTGCCAGCAGTGGCGGACAGGGTAATCAGCCCCAGCATTTT
.	TRBJ2-3	TRBV6-5	TRBD1	CASNPGQGGTDTQYF	TGTGCCAGCAACCCGGGACAGGGAGGTACAGATACGCAGTATTTT
.	TRBJ2-7	TRBV28	TRBD1	CASSPGQGLSGFSYEQYF	TGTGCCAGCTCTCCGGGACAGGGACTCTCAGGGTTCTCCTACGAGCAGTACTTC
few	TRBJ1-1	TRBV2	.	CASSERQTNTEAFF	TGTGCCAGCAGCGAGCGACAGACGAACACTGAAGCTTTCTTT
.	TRBJ1-2	TRBV7-2	.	CASSLLGGANYGYTF	TGTGCCAGCAGCTTACTGGGAGGGGCTAACTATGGCTACACCTTC
.	TRBJ2-6	TRBV18	TRBD2	CASSPLLAGGIGANVLTF	TGTGCCAGCTCACCACTATTAGCGGGAGGGATCGGGGCCAACGTCCTGACTTTC
.	TRBJ1-2	TRBV13	TRBD1	CASKQQGTDYGYTF	TGTGCCTCCAAACAGCAGGGGACAGACTATGGCTACACCTTC
few	TRBJ2-7	TRBV29-1	TRBD2	CSVLGLAGGPYEQYF	TGCAGCGTATTGGGACTAGCGGGGGGGCCCTACGAGCAGTACTTC
.	TRBJ1-1	TRBV7-9	.	CASSPFLGVNRNTEAFF	TGTGCCAGCAGCCCCTTCTTGGGAGTGAATAGGAACACTGAAGCTTTCTTT
.	TRBJ2-5	TRBV18	TRBD2	CASSPAGAGETQYF	TGTGCCAGCTCACCAGCGGGAGCGGGGGAGACCCAGTACTTC
.	TRBJ1-2	TRBV4-3	TRBD1	CASSQSGNRGYGYTF	TGCGCCAGCAGCCAAAGCGGAAACAGGGGCTATGGCTACACCTTC
.	TRBJ2-7	TRBV4-3	TRBD1	CASSQEGGHEQYF	TGCGCCAGCAGCCAAGAAGGGGGCCACGAGCAGTACTTC
.	TRBJ2-7	TRBV10-2	TRBD2	CASKGWTSGSYEQYF	TGCGCCAGCAAAGGTTGGACTAGCGGGTCTTACGAGCAGTACTTC
.	TRBJ2-1	TRBV29-1	TRBD2	CSATGTSGGNEQFF	TGCAGCGCGACCGGGACTAGCGGGGGTAATGAGCAGTTCTTC
.	TRBJ2-7	TRBV5-6	.	CASSLLQGPYEQYF	TGTGCCAGCAGCCTGTTACAGGGCCCCTACGAGCAGTACTTC
.	TRBJ1-2	TRBV30	.	CAFGTSLYTF	TGTGCCTTCGGGACAAGTTTGTACACCTTC
.	TRBJ1-5	TRBV6-6	TRBD1	CASSYAGGDSNQPQHF	TGTGCCAGCAGTTACGCAGGGGGAGATAGCAATCAGCCCCAGCATTTT
.	TRBJ2-5	TRBV4-3	.	CASSQNREGSQYF	TGCGCCAGCAGCCAAAACAGGGAGGGGTCCCAGTACTTC
medium-sized	TRBJ1-6	TRBV4-2	.	CASSQKPLDSPLHF	TGTGCCAGCAGCCAAAAGCCCCTTGATTCACCCCTCCACTTT
.	TRBJ2-2	TRBV10-3	.	CAISGGSGELFF	TGTGCCATTTCCGGAGGGTCCGGGGAGCTGTTTTTT
.	TRBJ2-7	TRBV4-3	TRBD2	CASSPTFGLAGEGTYEQYF	TGCGCCAGCAGCCCAACCTTTGGGCTAGCGGGAGAAGGGACCTACGAGCAGTACTTC
few	TRBJ2-7	TRBV5-6	TRBD2	CASSLIPGLEASYEQYF	TGTGCCAGCAGCTTGATCCCGGGACTAGAGGCCTCCTACGAGCAGTACTTC
.	TRBJ1-2	TRBV28	.	CASRQGIGYTF	TGTGCCAGCAGACAGGGCATCGGCTACACCTTC
once	TRBJ1-2	TRBV6-1	TRBD1	CASNGGRGNYGYTF	TGTGCCAGCAACGGGGGCAGGGGGAATTATGGCTACACCTTC
few	TRBJ1-5	TRBV7-8	.	CASSLRAHEPQHF	TGTGCCAGCAGCCTCAGGGCCCATGAGCCCCAGCATTTT
.	TRBJ2-1	TRBV29-1	.	CSVEGSKTPSNEQFF	TGCAGCGTTGAAGGTTCCAAAACCCCGAGCAATGAGCAGTTCTTC
.	TRBJ1-4	TRBV6-6	TRBD1	CASSYPGTGGELFF	TGTGCCAGCAGTTACCCCGGGACAGGGGGCGAGCTGTTTTTT
few	TRBJ2-7	TRBV5-1	.	CASTIGGSYEQYF	TGCGCCAGCACTATAGGGGGATCCTACGAGCAGTACTTC